The clone carrying this T cell receptor beta chain has a handful of counts. The antigen remains undetermined. Since no conserved phenylalanine or tryptophan closes the CDR3, a read error is the likely cause. The DNA is omitted, as the CDR3 cannot be located on it reliably, and the CDR3 follows TCRdb's listing. The source of the sample is a study of T-cell memory formation after mild COVID-19. Study-level information: Clusters were largely donor specific. Study conclusions and caveats: In pre-infection memory, a portion of responding clones appeared, which suggested that cross-reactive memory joined. CD4+ contracting clones were mainly CM and EM; CD8+ ones, EMRA. CD4/CD8 balance held among clones contracting day 15 to 85, and later expanders leaned CD4+.

Germline V gives CDR1 DFQATT, CDR2 SNEGSKA (reference sequence). The CDR3 comprises 12 residues, both ends counted. TCRdb recomputed calls from the 5' RACE reads with MiXCR, one row per CDR3 protein. The sample shows fewer than 250,000 distinct CDR3 sequences, roughly a tenth of them seen only once. V and J are TRBV20-1 and TRBJ1-1; the table assigns TRBD1, which was not confirmed against the DNA. The clonotype was recovered from a man aged 18 to 30 who had mild COVID-19 (a few samples of this study predate the infection). Cell type and time point are not known. The sequenced sample consisted of PBMCs or a T cell subset sorted from them (not recorded which). Here the CDR3 reads CSARAPGTGVGI.